One and the same sample provided the 12 T cell receptor beta chains below, sequenced in a study of T cell responses to AZD1222 COVID-19 vaccine. Sequenced by immunoSEQ multiplex PCR; TCRdb stores in-frame clones only, minus some. The table lists over 95,000 clones, around nine tenths of them singletons, with 12% in the top ten. This specimen consisted of peripheral blood, obtained on day 0 of AZD1222 vaccination. These receptors originate from an adult in good health.

The chain combines TRBV5-4 with TRBJ2-1; 8 bases match TRBD2. Germline V gives CDR1 SGHNT, CDR2 YYREEE (reference sequence). The length of the CDR3 is 16 residues. The J segment lost 5 bases and the V segment lost 4 bases, leaving 11 bases of the junction unmatched. The CDR3 sequence: CASSGAGLAGNNEQFF. The CDR3 nucleotides are TGTGCCAGCAGCGGGGCGGGGCTAGCGGGTAACAATGAGCAGTTCTTC.

The chain has TRBV10-3 and TRBJ2-2; TRBD1 matches at 10 bases. This CDR3 has 16 amino acids. Looked up from germline, CDR1 is ENHRY and CDR2 is SYGVKD. After removal of 6 bases from V and 3 bases from J, the junction contained 7 bases not matched to a gene. CDR3 DNA: TGTGCCATCAGACTCCGGGACAGGGGCGACACCGGGGAGCTGTTTTTT. Its translation: CAIRLRDRGDTGELFF.

The rearrangement uses TRBV7-3 and TRBJ2-5; TRBD2 matches 7 bases. The ends lost 3 bases at V and 5 bases at J; junction bases unmatched: 6. This CDR3 has 14 amino acids. Germline-derived CDR1 and CDR2 are SGHTA and FQGTGA. CDR3 DNA: TGTGCCAGCAGCTTCGGGCCTAGCGGCGAGACCCAGTACTTC. This encodes CASSFGPSGETQYF.

The chain recombines TRBV28 with TRBJ1-5; maybe TRBD1 (5 bases). V lost 3 bases, J lost 1 base, and 13 bases lay in between. There are 16 residues in the CDR3. Germline V gene lookup returns CDR1 MDHEN and CDR2 SYDVKM. The CDR3 reads CASSLGVQVSNQPQHF. The CDR3 DNA reads TGTGCCAGCAGTTTGGGAGTACAGGTGAGCAATCAGCCCCAGCATTTT.

In its sample, this clone was seen once. V gene TRBV10-2 combines with J gene TRBJ1-1; weak D call: TRBD1 (6 bases). The CDR3 length is 14 residues. The germline gives CDR1 WSHSY, CDR2 SAAADI. V was cut by 10 bases and J by 4 bases, with 19 bases left in between. CDR3 amino acids: CATTPGGEVTEAFF. As DNA, the CDR3 is TGCGCCACCACACCCGGGGGCGAAGTCACTGAAGCTTTCTTT.

This chain connects TRBV21-1 to TRBJ1-5; the table's TRBD1 call for D was not verified on the DNA. TRBV21-1 counts as a pseudogene. The CDR3 runs 16 residues. CDR3 bases: TGTGCCAGCAAGGGGGCAGGGGGCAGAGGCAATCAGCCCCAGCATTTT. This gives the protein CASKGAGGRGNQPQHF.

The chain links TRBV7-2 to TRBJ1-4, with D tentatively TRBD1 (5 bases). Germline CDR1 SGHTA, CDR2 FQGNSA. The CDR3 is 16 residues long. V was clipped by 2 bases and J by 4 bases, with 14 bases between them. The DNA for the CDR3 is TGTGCCAGCAGCTTAATGAAGTGGGGGAATAATGAAAAACTGTTTTTT. It encodes CASSLMKWGNNEKLFF.

This clone was seen a single time. V gene TRBV7-2 combines with J gene TRBJ2-7; D may be TRBD2 (6 bases). V lost 1 base and J 2 bases, leaving 12 bases between the germline ends. In germline, CDR1 is SGHTA, CDR2 FQGNSA. The CDR3 spans 15 residues. The CDR3 reads CASSLVRDSTYEQYF. The CDR3 DNA follows: TGTGCCAGCAGCTTAGTACGGGACTCGACCTACGAGCAGTACTTC.

The J gene is TRBJ1-4, the V gene TRBV11-2; 8 nucleotides align to TRBD1. The V gene's germline CDR1 is SGHAT and CDR2 FQNNGV. V dropped 5 bases and J dropped 6; count of bases not matched to a gene: 5. The CDR3 is made up of 14 amino acids. For the CDR3, the DNA is TGTGCCAGCAGCCCCTCGGACAGGGATGAAAAACTGTTTTTT. This gives the protein CASSPSDRDEKLFF.

The chain links TRBV5-1 to TRBJ2-5, with a possible D match to TRBD1 (6 bases). Trimming removed 4 bases from V and 2 bases from J, with 12 bases in between. The CDR3 covers 14 residues. Germline CDR1 is SGHRS and CDR2 is YFSETQ. CDR3 amino acids: CASSLGDIQETQYF. The CDR3 DNA sequence: TGCGCCAGCAGCCTAGGGGACATACAAGAGACCCAGTACTTC.

The rearrangement links TRBV30 to TRBJ2-7; TRBD2 matches at 15 bases. After removal of 3 bases from V and 6 bases from J, the junction contained 3 bases not matched to a gene. Germline CDR1 reads GTSNPN; CDR2 reads SVGIG (reference sequence). The CDR3 has 14 amino acids. The CDR3 is CAWRGLAGGSEQYF. For the CDR3, the DNA is TGTGCCTGGAGGGGACTAGCGGGAGGTTCCGAGCAGTACTTC.

CDR3 in DNA: TGTGCCAGCCATTCCGGACAGGCCACAGATACGCAGTATTTT. It is translated as CASHSGQATDTQYF. The chain recombines TRBV2 with TRBJ2-3; 7 nucleotides align to TRBD1. With V trimmed by 8 bases and J by 2 bases, 7 bases remained unmatched. The CDR3 is made up of 14 amino acids. Germline CDR1 and CDR2: SNHLY and FYNNEI.